The rows below give T cell receptor beta chains drawn from one sample of a study of cytomegalovirus exposure and HLA in healthy donors. Some clones are missing from TCRdb's copy, which holds only in-frame ones; the method was immunoSEQ multiplex PCR. The table has 120,000 or so clones, about 10% seen once. Sequenced: PBMCs. These receptors originate from a woman aged 18-29 years in good health and CMV-seropositive. The CDR3 runs from the conserved cysteine through the conserved F or W. A D gene is named only where the DNA matches it firmly. Clone sizes are given selectively: once, few, many, or a class where the clone is expanded.

j_call v_call d_call cdr3_length clone_size cdr3_nt cdr3_aa
TRBJ2-3 TRBV10-3 TRBD2 17 few TGTGCCATCAGTGACGGCACTAGCGGTCCGAGGGGAGATACGCAGTATTTT CAISDGTSGPRGDTQYF
TRBJ2-1 TRBV15 TRBD2 15 NA TGTGCCACCAGCGGGGGACTAGCGGGCGCCAATGAGCAGTTCTTC CATSGGLAGANEQFF
TRBJ1-2 TRBV6-5 NA 13 few TGTGCCAGCCTCGACAGTCTTAACTATGGCTACACCTTC CASLDSLNYGYTF
TRBJ2-5 TRBV4-1 NA 13 few TGCGCCAGCAGCCAAACCAGGGGAGAGACCCAGTACTTC CASSQTRGETQYF
TRBJ2-3 TRBV6-1 TRBD2 17 few TGTGCCAGCATTGGAGCCTCACAGCGGGGCCGCACAGATACGCAGTATTTT CASIGASQRGRTDTQYF
TRBJ1-1 TRBV19 NA 14 NA TGTGCCAGTAGTAAATCGTTCGGGAACACTGAAGCTTTCTTT CASSKSFGNTEAFF
TRBJ2-1 TRBV6-1 NA 16 few TGTGCCAGCAGTGAAGGGGTGGGAGAGGGTCGGGATGAGCAGTTCTTC CASSEGVGEGRDEQFF
TRBJ2-7 TRBV6-5 TRBD2 11 few TGTGCCAGCACAGCGGGACACGAGCAGTACTTC CASTAGHEQYF
TRBJ2-5 TRBV6-1 TRBD1 9 few TGTGACTCAGGGGGCGCGCAGTACTTC CDSGGAQYF
TRBJ2-7 TRBV7-9 TRBD1 13 few TGTGCCAGCAGCCTACAGGGGGCAGACGAGCAGTACTTC CASSLQGADEQYF
TRBJ1-1 TRBV6-1 TRBD1 14 few TGTGCCAGCAGAGGACAGGGAATAAACACTGAAGCTTTCTTT CASRGQGINTEAFF
TRBJ2-1 TRBV30 NA 15 few TGTGCCTGCCAAAGTATTACTTTCTCCTACAATGAGCAGTTCTTC CACQSITFSYNEQFF
TRBJ2-4 TRBV30 NA 15 few TGTGCCTGGAGTGTAACCGACTTAGCCAAAAACATTCAGTACTTC CAWSVTDLAKNIQYF
TRBJ2-1 TRBV29-1 NA 11 few TGCAGCGTCGACAGTTACAATGAGCAGTTCTTC CSVDSYNEQFF
TRBJ2-5 TRBV11-2 NA 16 NA TGTGCCAGCAGCTTAGGTTGGGTGGGCAGCCAAGAGACCCAGTACTTC CASSLGWVGSQETQYF
TRBJ2-5 TRBV5-1 TRBD1 15 few TGCGCCAGCAGCCCACAGACAGGGGGGCAAGAGACCCAGTACTTC CASSPQTGGQETQYF
TRBJ1-2 TRBV7-2 TRBD1 14 NA TGTGCCAGCAGCTCGGGACAGGGTCGCTATGGCTACACCTTC CASSSGQGRYGYTF
TRBJ1-5 TRBV6-1 NA 15 NA TGTGCCAGCAGTCCCGACAGTGGGAGCAATCAGCCCCAGCATTTT CASSPDSGSNQPQHF
TRBJ2-7 TRBV11-2 TRBD1 15 NA TGTGCCAGCAGCTCGGACAGGGGATTCCCCTACGAGCAGTACTTC CASSSDRGFPYEQYF
TRBJ1-1 TRBV9 NA 15 few TGTGCCAGCAGCGTGGGGGGTGCGGAGAACACTGAAGCTTTCTTT CASSVGGAENTEAFF
TRBJ1-2 TRBV5-1 NA 13 NA TGCGCCAGCAGCTTGCAGAATTCCTATGGCTACACCTTC CASSLQNSYGYTF
TRBJ2-7 TRBV27 NA 13 NA TGTGCCGAGGGCGGCCAAATTCGGTACGAGCAGTACTTC CAEGGQIRYEQYF
TRBJ1-2 TRBV7-9 NA 14 few TGTGCCAGCAGCCCGCAGAGGGTGTTTGGTGGCTACACCTTC CASSPQRVFGGYTF